The 28 T cell receptor beta chains below were found in one sample sequenced in a study of graft-versus-host responses after intestinal transplantation (dated by TCRdb to the early 2020s). The sample's time point label is to be understood as: cells obtained before transplantation from donor or recipient. Libraries were prepared through the immunoSEQ multiplex PCR assay. TCRdb obtained this table from immuneACCESS and retained in-frame rearrangements with V and J assigned. These tables miss some clones; where compared with another copy, unresolved V genes account for less than half of the shortfall, and the remainder is unexplained. In this sample the table shows about 21,000 clones, less than 60% of which occur a single time. 0.88% of the sample is taken by the ten largest. Sequences were derived from alloreactive CD4+ T cells from a mixed lymphocyte reaction culture, sampled before intestinal transplant. The cell subset or site label on this specimen signifies: CFSE-low proliferating T cells sorted from roughly six-day pre-transplant mixed lymphocyte reaction (GvH or HvG direction). These receptors originate from a human patient who received an intestinal transplant.

This chain connects TRBV5-1 to TRBJ2-4; 11 bases line up with TRBD1. V gave up 4 bases and J gave up 0 bases; unmatched junction bases: 12. This CDR3 is built from 19 residues. The germline V gene encodes CDR1 SGHRS and CDR2 YFSETQ. The CDR3 sequence: CASSPRTGGAPIAKNIQYF. CDR3 nucleotide sequence: TGCGCCAGCAGCCCCCGGACAGGGGGCGCTCCAATAGCCAAAAACATTCAGTACTTC.

V gene TRBV18 combines with J gene TRBJ1-2; 12 positions match TRBD1. Losses at the gene ends were 6 bases for V and 4 bases for J; bases not matched to a gene: 0. The CDR3 sequence is 13 residues long. Germline V gives CDR1 KGHSH, CDR2 LQKENI. CDR3 nucleotide sequence: TGTGCCAGCTCGGGACAGGGGGCCTATGGCTACACCTTC. Translating gives CASSGQGAYGYTF.

The rearrangement links TRBV19 to TRBJ1-1; D call uncertain. Germline V gives CDR1 LNHDA, CDR2 SQIVND (reference sequence). The V end was cut by 5 bases, the J end by 1 base, with 8 bases between. This CDR3 has 13 residues. This CDR3 is CASSRQENTEAFF. As DNA, the CDR3 is TGTGCCAGTAGTCGGCAGGAGAACACTGAAGCTTTCTTT. Filled out from reference TRBV19 and TRBJ1-1, the complete variable domain reads DGGITQSPKYLFRKEGQNVTLSCEQNLNHDAMYWYRQDPGQGLRLIYYSQIVNDFQKGDIAEGYSVSREKKESFPLTVTSAQKNPTAFYLCASSRQENTEAFFGQGTRLTVV.

The V call is TRBV5-1, the J call TRBJ1-1; the D gene is possibly TRBD1 (5 bases). V shed 4 bases and J shed 4 bases, with 11 bases lying between them. Germline lookup yields CDR1 SGHRS and CDR2 YFSETQ. CDR3 size: 13 residues. The CDR3 spells CASSLTTVTEAFF. CDR3 nucleotides: TGCGCCAGCAGCCTAACGACAGTCACTGAAGCTTTCTTT.

The J gene is TRBJ1-1, the V gene TRBV10-3; D is unresolved. Germline V CDR1 and CDR2: ENHRY, SYGVKD. CDR3 length equals 15 residues. The ends were cut back, 2 bases at V and 3 bases at J, with 13 bases in the middle. CDR3 in amino acids: CAISERRLWDTEAFF. In nucleotides, the CDR3 is TGTGCCATCAGTGAGCGGCGGCTATGGGACACTGAAGCTTTCTTT.

The chain has TRBV5-3 and TRBJ2-7, with D perhaps matching TRBD1 (6 bases). TRBV5-3 falls under the ORF class, with uncertain function. The CDR3 spans 11 residues. The ends were cut back, 4 bases at V and 7 bases at J, with 9 bases in the middle. Here the CDR3 reads CARSPDREQYF. The CDR3 nucleotides are TGTGCCAGAAGCCCAGACAGGGAGCAGTACTTC.

This clone is judged medium-sized. The chain employs TRBV18 and TRBJ1-6; tentative D call: TRBD1 (6 bases). This CDR3 region has 15 residues. Trimming left V 5 bases short and J 9 bases short, with 17 bases between. Per the germline V gene, CDR1 is KGHSH and CDR2 is LQKENI. The CDR3 region is CASSTGPGVGSPLHF. The CDR3, as DNA: TGTGCCAGCTCAACGGGGCCAGGGGTCGGTTCACCCCTCCACTTT.

CDR3 nucleotides: TGCGCCAGCAGCCTACGAGGACAGCTAAACACTGAAGCTTTCTTT. Translated, it gives CASSLRGQLNTEAFF. The chain links TRBV5-1 to TRBJ1-1, with D possibly matching TRBD1 (6 bases). The CDR3 consists of 15 residues. The V end lost 4 bases, the J end lost 2 bases, and 15 bases lay between the germline ends. From germline, CDR1 is SGHRS and CDR2 YFSETQ. Complete variable domain (other parts from reference TRBV5-1 and TRBJ1-1): KAGVTQTPRYLIKTRGQQVTLSCSPISGHRSVSWYQQTPGQGLQFLFEYFSETQRNKGNFPGRFSGRQFSNSRSEMNVSTLELGDSALYLCASSLRGQLNTEAFFGQGTRLTVV.

The genes are TRBV18 and TRBJ1-1; TRBD1 matches at 7 bases. CDR1 and CDR2 (germline): KGHSH, LQKENI. V gave up 2 bases and J gave up 7 bases; unmatched junction bases: 7. This CDR3 has 14 residues. The CDR3: CASSPARSGGEAFF. The CDR3 DNA is TGTGCCAGCTCACCAGCTAGATCAGGGGGTGAAGCTTTCTTT. The complete variable domain, with remaining parts taken from reference TRBV18 and TRBJ1-1, reads NAGVMQNPRHLVRRRGQEARLRCSPMKGHSHVYWYRQLPEEGLKFMVYLQKENIIDESGMPKERFSAEFPKEGPSILRIQQVVRGDSAAYFCASSPARSGGEAFFGQGTRLTVV.

The rearrangement uses TRBV18 and TRBJ2-7, with D tentatively TRBD2 (5 bases). Trimming pared 3 bases from V and 2 bases from J, leaving 14 bases between. The CDR3 is 15 amino acids. Germline V gene lookup returns CDR1 KGHSH and CDR2 LQKENI. CDR3 sequence (DNA): TGTGCCAGCTCACCCGCGCGGGTCAGTACCTACGAGCAGTACTTC. Protein sequence: CASSPARVSTYEQYF.

The chain is built from TRBV6-5 and TRBJ1-2; D is possibly TRBD1 (5 bases). V lost 6 bases and J lost 2, with 13 bases in between. The germline V gene encodes CDR1 MNHEY and CDR2 SVGAGI. This CDR3 comprises 14 residues. As DNA, the CDR3 is TGTGCCAGCAGAGTCCCTTGGGGCAACTATGGCTACACCTTC. This translates into CASRVPWGNYGYTF.

In this sample, this clone turned up a few times. The V call is TRBV6-1, the J call TRBJ2-6, with 10 bases that match TRBD1. The CDR3 contains 19 residues. V trimming: 2 bases; J trimming: 3 bases; junction bases outside the gene matches: 10. Germline V gene lookup returns CDR1 MNHNS and CDR2 SASEGT. The CDR3 bases are TGTGCCAGCAGTGAACGGGGGGGGACAGGGGTTCATGGGGCCAACGTCCTGACTTTC. It translates to CASSERGGTGVHGANVLTF.

This clone was picked up a small number of times. The chain employs TRBV2 and TRBJ2-7, with TRBD1 matching over 8 bases. The CDR3 length is 13 residues. CDR1 is SNHLY and CDR2 is FYNNEI in the germline V gene. V shed 6 bases, J shed 2 bases, and the junction held 3 bases outside the gene matches. The CDR3 DNA reads as TGTGCCAGCAGGAGGACAGGGACCTACGAGCAGTACTTC. Residues: CASRRTGTYEQYF.

The chain recombines TRBV4-2 with TRBJ2-7, with D possibly TRBD2 on 7 matching bases. Germline CDR1 is LGHNA and CDR2 is YNFKEQ. Trimming pared 1 base from V and 0 bases from J, leaving 13 bases between. The CDR3 is 16 residues long. This CDR3 reads CASSQAGRGPSYEQYF. DNA of the CDR3: TGTGCCAGCAGCCAAGCGGGGCGGGGGCCCTCCTACGAGCAGTACTTC.

The chain couples TRBV10-3 to TRBJ2-2; 8 nucleotides align to TRBD2. This CDR3 has 14 residues. V shed 5 bases, J shed 8 bases, and the junction held 7 bases outside the gene matches. Per the germline V gene, CDR1 is ENHRY and CDR2 is SYGVKD. The CDR3 DNA is TGTGCCATCAGTTTAGCGGGGCCGAGGGGGGAGCTGTTTTTT. The encoded protein is CAISLAGPRGELFF.

This clone was counted only a few times. V is TRBV27 and J is TRBJ2-7; TRBD1 aligns across 7 bases. CDR3 length: 14 amino acids. Germline V gene sequence: CDR1 MNHEY, CDR2 SMNVEV (reference sequence). Germline trimming cut 3 bases from V and 0 bases from J; bases unmatched to any gene: 2. CDR3 sequence reads: CASSFTGVSYEQYF. CDR3 bases: TGTGCCAGCAGTTTTACAGGGGTCTCCTACGAGCAGTACTTC.

Only a few counts were recorded for this clone. The V call is TRBV5-1, the J call TRBJ1-3, with TRBD1 identical over 9 bases. Germline-derived CDR1 and CDR2 are SGHRS and YFSETQ. The J segment lost 4 bases and the V segment lost 4 bases, leaving 6 bases of the junction unmatched. CDR3 length equals 15 residues. Here the CDR3 reads CASSGEGQGGNTIYF. The CDR3 region has the DNA TGCGCCAGCAGCGGAGAGGGACAGGGCGGAAACACCATATATTTT.

J is TRBJ1-1 and V is TRBV18; the D gene is possibly TRBD1 (6 bases). Trimming shortened V by 3 bases and J by 2 bases, and 10 bases separated the two germline ends. The CDR3 is 14 residues long. The germline gives CDR1 KGHSH, CDR2 LQKENI. The CDR3 DNA reads as TGTGCCAGCTCACCCAGGGGCACTAACACTGAAGCTTTCTTT. Translation: CASSPRGTNTEAFF.

The sample holds a few counts of this clone. The chain carries TRBV5-4 and TRBJ1-1; 10 nucleotides align to TRBD1. In germline, CDR1 is SGHNT, CDR2 YYREEE (reference sequence). V was pared by 4 bases and J by 3 bases, with 3 bases of the junction left unmatched. The CDR3 is 14 amino acids. The CDR3: CASSPTGGHTEAFF. CDR3 sequence (DNA): TGTGCCAGCAGCCCGACAGGGGGCCACACTGAAGCTTTCTTT.

The chain recombines TRBV4-2 with TRBJ2-7, with TRBD2 identical over 7 bases. This CDR3 contains 18 residues. Looked up from germline, CDR1 is LGHNA and CDR2 is YNFKEQ. With 1 base clipped from V and 0 bases from J, the junction kept 12 bases outside the gene matches. CDR3 sequence: CASSQVWQRGLASYEQYF. CDR3 nucleotide sequence: TGTGCCAGCAGCCAAGTTTGGCAGCGGGGACTCGCCTCCTACGAGCAGTACTTC.

This clone was recorded only once. The CDR3, as DNA: TGTGCCAGCAGCTTGGACACTTGGAAGACCCAGTACTTC. As protein: CASSLDTWKTQYF. The chain joins TRBV7-9 to TRBJ2-5, with D possibly being TRBD1 (5 bases). Per germline, CDR1 SEHNR and CDR2 FQNEAQ (reference sequence). The V end was cut by 3 bases, the J end by 6 bases, with 11 bases between. This CDR3 spans 13 amino acids.

The chain couples TRBV10-3 to TRBJ1-1; a weak D match, TRBD1 (6 bases). Germline V gives CDR1 ENHRY, CDR2 SYGVKD. The CDR3 has 14 residues. Trimming stripped 2 bases from V and 6 bases from J, with 13 bases between. The CDR3 loop reads CAISEGVGAAEAFF. DNA for the CDR3: TGTGCCATCAGTGAGGGGGTGGGGGCGGCTGAAGCTTTCTTT.

On this clone: Other nucleotide sequences in the sample specify the same CDR3. This chain connects TRBV10-3 to TRBJ1-1; maybe TRBD1 (5 bases). The germline V gene has CDR1 ENHRY and CDR2 SYGVKD. The CDR3 has 15 amino acids. With 3 bases removed from V and 10 bases from J, the gap between germline ends came to 21 bases. For the CDR3, the DNA is TGTGCCATCAGTGAATCTATTGTCGGGGGGTATGGAGCTTTCTTT. It codes for CAISESIVGGYGAFF.

The chain employs TRBV18 and TRBJ1-1; the D is unclear. Germline-derived CDR1 and CDR2 are KGHSH and LQKENI. CDR3 length equals 16 residues. V was trimmed by 5 bases and J by 7 bases, leaving 23 bases between them. CDR3 loop: CASSSSVPGIVGEAFF. The CDR3 DNA sequence: TGTGCCAGCTCATCATCGGTCCCGGGGATCGTGGGTGAAGCTTTCTTT.

This clone was found once. The chain has TRBV6-5 and TRBJ1-2, with a tentative D call TRBD1 (6 bases). The CDR3 has 12 amino acids. The V end lost 6 bases, the J end lost 8 bases, and 13 bases lay between the germline ends. Germline lookup yields CDR1 MNHEY and CDR2 SVGAGI. The DNA for the CDR3 is TGTGCCAGCAGGGCAGGGGTAGCGGGCTACACCTTC. This translates into CASRAGVAGYTF.

The chain is built from TRBV11-2 and TRBJ1-1; no clear D gene. The germline gives CDR1 SGHAT, CDR2 FQNNGV. This CDR3 has 11 residues. Trimming cost V 3 bases and J 11 bases, with 10 bases left between them. The CDR3: CASSFMGWAFF. The CDR3, as DNA: TGTGCCAGCAGCTTTATGGGCTGGGCTTTCTTT. Full variable domain (remainder filled in from reference TRBV11-2 and TRBJ1-1): EAGVAQSPRYKIIEKRQSVAFWCNPISGHATLYWYQQILGQGPKLLIQFQNNGVVDDSQLPKDRFSAERLKGVDSTLKIQPAKLEDSAVYLCASSFMGWAFFGQGTRLTVV.

Only a few counts were recorded for this clone. J is TRBJ1-1 and V is TRBV6-5; perhaps TRBD1 as D (6 bases). Germline CDR1 is MNHEY and CDR2 is SVGAGI. The CDR3 consists of 14 residues. The V gene lost 3 bases and the J gene lost 1 base, with 9 bases spanning the gap. The CDR3 DNA reads as TGTGCCAGCAGTTATGGGGGCCCGAACACTGAAGCTTTCTTT. Translating gives CASSYGGPNTEAFF.

The chain couples TRBV14 to TRBJ2-7; TRBD1 matches at 8 bases. Trimming cost V 4 bases and J 3 bases; bases outside gene matches: 5. There are 14 residues in the CDR3. Germline values: CDR1 SGHDN, CDR2 FVKESK. CDR3 in DNA: TGTGCCAGCAGCCGCAGGGGGCTAAACTACGAGCAGTACTTC. Translation gives CASSRRGLNYEQYF.